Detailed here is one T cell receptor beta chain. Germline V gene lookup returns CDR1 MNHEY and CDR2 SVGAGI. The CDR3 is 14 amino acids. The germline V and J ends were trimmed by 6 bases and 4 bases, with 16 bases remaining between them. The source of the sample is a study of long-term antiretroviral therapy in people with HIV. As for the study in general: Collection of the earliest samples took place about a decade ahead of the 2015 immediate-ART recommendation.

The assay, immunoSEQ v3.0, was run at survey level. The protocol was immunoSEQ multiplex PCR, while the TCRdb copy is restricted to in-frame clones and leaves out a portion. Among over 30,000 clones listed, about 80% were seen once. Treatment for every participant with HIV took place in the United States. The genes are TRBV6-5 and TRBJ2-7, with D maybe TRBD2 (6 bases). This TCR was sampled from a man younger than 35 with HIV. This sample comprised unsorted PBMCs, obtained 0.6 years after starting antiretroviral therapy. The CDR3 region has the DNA TGTGCCAGCAGACCGGGATCAGGGAGGTACGAGCAGTACTTC. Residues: CASRPGSGRYEQYF.